Shown below are 7 T cell receptor beta chains from a single sample sequenced in a study of blood T cell repertoires in COVID-19. TCRdb keeps only in-frame clones here, not all; method: immunoSEQ multiplex PCR. Of approximately 200,000 clones listed, about 84% are singletons. The material sequenced was PBMCs or T cells enriched from blood (not recorded which). Receptors originate from a woman aged 40-49 years with acute COVID-19.

The chain employs TRBV4-2 and TRBJ2-1; TRBD2 matches 12 bases. V trimming: 1 base; J trimming: 3 bases; junction bases outside the gene matches: 4. The germline V gene encodes CDR1 LGHNA and CDR2 YNFKEQ. This CDR3 region has 17 residues. CDR3 DNA sequence: TGTGCCAGCAGCCAAGGGACTAGCGGGGCTAACTACAATGAGCAGTTCTTC. It translates to CASSQGTSGANYNEQFF.

This clone was counted at least ten times. The chain uses TRBV24-1 and TRBJ2-1; maybe TRBD2 (5 bases). Trimming stripped 10 bases from V and 4 bases from J, with 7 bases between. Germline values: CDR1 KGHDR, CDR2 SFDVKD. The CDR3 is made up of 11 amino acids. CDR3 in amino acids: CATGGYNEQFF. The CDR3 DNA sequence: TGTGCCACTGGAGGTTACAATGAGCAGTTCTTC.

This sequence joins TRBV9 and TRBJ2-1; TRBD1 might be the D (6 bases). CDR1 and CDR2 (germline): SGDLS, YYNGEE. The V end lost 1 base, the J end lost 0 bases, and 8 bases lay between the germline ends. The CDR3 loop spans 15 amino acids. CDR3 sequence: CASSVTGSSYNEQFF. In DNA, the CDR3 is TGTGCCAGCAGCGTAACAGGGAGCTCCTACAATGAGCAGTTCTTC.

This sequence joins TRBV5-5 and TRBJ2-1; 9 nucleotides match TRBD2. V lost 1 base and J lost 7; bases outside the gene matches: 3. This CDR3 is 14 amino acids long. Germline V lookup: CDR1 SGHKS, CDR2 YYEKEE (reference sequence). CDR3 sequence reads: CASSLFSGSNEQFF. The CDR3, as DNA: TGTGCCAGCAGCTTGTTTAGCGGGAGTAATGAGCAGTTCTTC.

The chain joins TRBV19 to TRBJ2-3; possibly TRBD1 for D (6 bases). Germline CDR1 LNHDA, CDR2 SQIVND (reference sequence). There are 15 residues in the CDR3. V lost 2 bases to trimming and J lost 4 bases, with 13 bases between them. The CDR3: CASSISPGVADTQYF. The DNA for the CDR3 is TGTGCCAGTAGTATAAGCCCAGGGGTGGCAGATACGCAGTATTTT. Based on the CDR3 plus reference TRBV19 and TRBJ2-3, the full variable domain is DGGITQSPKYLFRKEGQNVTLSCEQNLNHDAMYWYRQDPGQGLRLIYYSQIVNDFQKGDIAEGYSVSREKKESFPLTVTSAQKNPTAFYLCASSISPGVADTQYFGPGTRLTVL.

The V gene is TRBV5-1, the J gene TRBJ1-6; 7 bases are a match to TRBD1. The V and J ends lost 4 bases and 7 bases, in that order; junction bases with no gene match: 11. Germline CDR1 reads SGHRS; CDR2 reads YFSETQ. This CDR3 has 16 amino acids. CDR3 coding DNA: TGCGCCAGCAGCCCCCTGACAGGGAATTCAAATTCACCCCTCCACTTT. Amino acids: CASSPLTGNSNSPLHF.

J is TRBJ2-7 and V is TRBV27, with TRBD1 matching 7 bases. Germline V gene lookup returns CDR1 MNHEY and CDR2 SMNVEV (reference sequence). The CDR3 covers 13 residues. With V trimmed by 5 bases and J by 2 bases, 3 bases remained unmatched. The CDR3 is CASSDRVTYEQYF. The CDR3 bases are TGTGCCAGCAGTGACAGGGTCACCTACGAGCAGTACTTC.